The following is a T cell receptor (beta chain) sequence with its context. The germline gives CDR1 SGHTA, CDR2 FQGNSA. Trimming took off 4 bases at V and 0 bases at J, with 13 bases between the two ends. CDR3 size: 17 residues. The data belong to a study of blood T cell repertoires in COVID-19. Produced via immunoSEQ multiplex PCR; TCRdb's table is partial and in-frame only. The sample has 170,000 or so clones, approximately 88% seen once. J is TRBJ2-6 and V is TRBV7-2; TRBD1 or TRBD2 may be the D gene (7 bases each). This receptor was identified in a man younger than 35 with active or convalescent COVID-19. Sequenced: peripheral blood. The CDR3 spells CASSSAGQNSGANVLTF. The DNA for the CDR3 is TGTGCCAGCAGCTCAGCGGGACAGAACTCTGGGGCCAACGTCCTGACTTTC.